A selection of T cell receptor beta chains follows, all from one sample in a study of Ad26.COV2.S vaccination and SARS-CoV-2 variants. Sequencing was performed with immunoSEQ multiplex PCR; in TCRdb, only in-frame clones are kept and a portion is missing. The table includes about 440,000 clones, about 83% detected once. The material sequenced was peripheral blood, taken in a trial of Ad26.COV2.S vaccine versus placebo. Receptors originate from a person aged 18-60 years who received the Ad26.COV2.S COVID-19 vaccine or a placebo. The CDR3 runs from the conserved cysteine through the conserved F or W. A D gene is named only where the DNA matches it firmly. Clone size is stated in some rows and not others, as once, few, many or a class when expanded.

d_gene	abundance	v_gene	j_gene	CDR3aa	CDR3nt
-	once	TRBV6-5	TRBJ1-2	CASTLHPTANYGYTF	TGTGCCAGCACCCTCCACCCAACTGCTAACTATGGCTACACCTTC
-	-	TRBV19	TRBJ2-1	CASSIVTGPYNEQFF	TGTGCCAGTAGTATAGTGACGGGACCTTACAATGAGCAGTTCTTC
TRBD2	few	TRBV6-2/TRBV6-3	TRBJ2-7	CASSLDKSGLAGYLLYEQYF	TGTGCCAGCAGTCTGGACAAGAGCGGACTAGCGGGATATCTTCTCTACGAGCAGTACTTC
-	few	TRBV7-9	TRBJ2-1	CASSLQDYNEQFF	TGTGCCAGCAGCTTACAGGATTACAATGAGCAGTTCTTC
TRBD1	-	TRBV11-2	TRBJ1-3	CASSLAWGQFFGNTIYF	TGTGCCAGCAGCTTGGCATGGGGACAGTTCTTTGGAAACACCATATATTTT
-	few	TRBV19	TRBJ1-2	CASSATSGYTF	TGTGCCAGTAGTGCGACATCTGGCTACACCTTC
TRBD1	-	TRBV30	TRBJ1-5	CAWSPGQNQPQHF	TGTGCCTGGAGTCCGGGACAGAATCAGCCCCAGCATTTT
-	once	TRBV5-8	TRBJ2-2	CASSSIHTAGWNTGELFF	TGTGCCAGCAGTTCGATCCACACTGCGGGGTGGAACACCGGGGAGCTGTTTTTT
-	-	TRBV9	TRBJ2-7	CASSVARMGVTYEQYF	TGTGCCAGCAGCGTAGCTAGGATGGGAGTCACCTACGAGCAGTACTTC
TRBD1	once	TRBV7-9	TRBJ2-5	CASRPKQGQETQYF	TGTGCCAGCAGACCTAAACAGGGGCAAGAGACCCAGTACTTC
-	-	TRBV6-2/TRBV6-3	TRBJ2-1	CASSYPRQTYNEQFF	TGTGCCAGCAGTTACCCGAGACAGACCTACAATGAGCAGTTCTTC
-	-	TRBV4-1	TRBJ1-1	CASSQDPPYTEAFF	TGCGCCAGCAGCCAAGATCCGCCGTACACTGAAGCTTTCTTT
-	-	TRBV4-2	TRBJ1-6	CASSQGRNNSPLHF	TGTGCCAGCAGCCAAGGGCGAAATAATTCACCCCTCCACTTT
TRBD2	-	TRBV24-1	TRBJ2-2	CATSDPLAGGPTGELFF	TGTGCCACCAGTGATCCCCTAGCGGGAGGGCCCACCGGGGAGCTGTTTTTT
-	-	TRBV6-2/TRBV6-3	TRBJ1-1	CASSLGGAIGTEAFF	TGTGCCAGCAGTTTGGGGGGCGCGATCGGAACTGAAGCTTTCTTT
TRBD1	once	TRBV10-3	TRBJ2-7	CAVTGTGLYEQYF	TGTGCCGTTACCGGGACAGGGCTCTACGAGCAGTACTTC
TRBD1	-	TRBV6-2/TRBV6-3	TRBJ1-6	CASSKGTGGWNSPLHF	TGTGCCAGCAGCAAGGGGACAGGGGGTTGGAATTCACCCCTCCACTTT
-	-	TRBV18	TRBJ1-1	CASSPLGDIYLNTEAFF	TGTGCCAGCTCACCTCTTGGGGACATTTATTTGAACACTGAAGCTTTCTTT
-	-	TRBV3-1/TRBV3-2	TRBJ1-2	CASSQDTLNYGYTF	TGTGCCAGCAGCCAGGACACTCTGAACTATGGCTACACCTTC
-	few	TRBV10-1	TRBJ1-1	CARGDGTEAFF	TGCGCCCGCGGGGATGGCACTGAAGCTTTCTTT
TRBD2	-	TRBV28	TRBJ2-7	CASSLSGTGLADYEQYF	TGTGCCAGCAGTCTCTCCGGGACGGGACTAGCGGATTACGAGCAGTACTTC
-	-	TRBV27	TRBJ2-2	CATFLGQGHTGELFF	TGTGCCACGTTTTTGGGGCAGGGCCACACCGGGGAGCTGTTTTTT
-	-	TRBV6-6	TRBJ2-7	CASSYGVYYEQYF	TGTGCCAGCAGTTATGGGGTATACTACGAGCAGTACTTC
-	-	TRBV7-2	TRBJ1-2	CASSPRAAGVGGYTF	TGTGCCAGCAGCCCCCGGGCGGCAGGGGTGGGTGGCTACACCTTC
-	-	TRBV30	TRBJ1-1	CAWKQRVGDEAFF	TGTGCCTGGAAACAGAGGGTAGGTGATGAAGCTTTCTTT
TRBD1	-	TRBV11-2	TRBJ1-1	CASRKPGTGRAEAFF	TGTGCCAGCAGAAAACCGGGGACAGGGCGGGCTGAAGCTTTCTTT
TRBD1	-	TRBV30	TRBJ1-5	CAWSETRDRGTRQPQHF	TGTGCCTGGAGTGAGACCCGGGACAGGGGCACCAGACAGCCCCAGCATTTT
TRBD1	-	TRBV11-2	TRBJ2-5	CASSSGQGWTETQYF	TGTGCCAGCAGCTCCGGACAGGGCTGGACGGAGACCCAGTACTTC
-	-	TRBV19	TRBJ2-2	CASSMSRGVGGELFF	TGTGCCAGTAGTATGAGTCGAGGAGTAGGCGGGGAGCTGTTTTTT
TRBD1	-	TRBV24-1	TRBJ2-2	CATSEIPKDRDYLGELFF	TGTGCCACCAGTGAAATACCGAAGGACAGGGATTACCTCGGGGAGCTGTTTTTT
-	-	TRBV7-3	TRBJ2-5	CASSSFPQETQYF	TGTGCCAGCAGCTCGTTCCCCCAAGAGACCCAGTACTTC
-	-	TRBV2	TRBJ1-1	CASSEALGGYTEAFF	TGTGCCAGCAGTGAAGCGCTTGGGGGTTACACTGAAGCTTTCTTT
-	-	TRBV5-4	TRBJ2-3	CASSPPSTDTQYF	TGTGCCAGCAGCCCTCCTAGCACAGATACGCAGTATTTT
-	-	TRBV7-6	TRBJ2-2	CASSSLNTGELFF	TGTGCCAGCAGCTCCCTGAACACCGGGGAGCTGTTTTTT
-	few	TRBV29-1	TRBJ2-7	CSAYGAESYEQYF	TGCAGCGCCTACGGAGCCGAGAGCTACGAGCAGTACTTC
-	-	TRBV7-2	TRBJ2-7	CASSLNPSGFYEQYF	TGTGCCAGCAGCCTAAATCCTTCCGGTTTCTACGAGCAGTACTTC
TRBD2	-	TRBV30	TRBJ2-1	CAWSVPAGAYNEQFF	TGTGCCTGGAGTGTACCCGCGGGAGCGTACAATGAGCAGTTCTTC
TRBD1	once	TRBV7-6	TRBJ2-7	CASSVTGAPPLREQYF	TGTGCCAGCAGCGTGACAGGGGCTCCCCCTTTACGCGAGCAGTACTTC
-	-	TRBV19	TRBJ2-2	CASWGTGELFF	TGTGCCAGCTGGGGCACCGGGGAGCTGTTTTTT
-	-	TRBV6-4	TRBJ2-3	CASSVGSTDTQYF	TGTGCCAGCAGTGTCGGCAGCACAGATACGCAGTATTTT
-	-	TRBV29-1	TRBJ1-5	CSVMGYSNQPQHF	TGCAGCGTAATGGGTTACAGCAATCAGCCCCAGCATTTT
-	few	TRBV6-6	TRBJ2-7	CASSQTRGGPPGEQYF	TGTGCCAGCAGCCAAACCCGAGGGGGTCCGCCTGGTGAGCAGTACTTC
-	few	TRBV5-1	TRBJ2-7	CASSLTPGPYEQYF	TGCGCCAGCAGCTTGACCCCGGGGCCCTACGAGCAGTACTTC
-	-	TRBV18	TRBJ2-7	CASSPSQSYEQYF	TGTGCCAGCTCACCATCACAGTCCTACGAGCAGTACTTC
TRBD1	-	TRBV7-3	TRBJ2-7	CASSFWRPGGIYEQYF	TGTGCCAGCAGCTTCTGGCGGCCAGGGGGTATCTACGAGCAGTACTTC
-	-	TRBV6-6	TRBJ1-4	CASTLGGKLFF	TGTGCCAGCACTCTCGGGGGAAAACTGTTTTTT
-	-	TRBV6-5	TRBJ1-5	CASSYSSGANQPQHF	TGTGCCAGCAGTTACAGCTCCGGGGCCAATCAGCCCCAGCATTTT
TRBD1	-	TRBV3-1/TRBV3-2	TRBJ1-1	CASSQEDRRSTEAFF	TGTGCCAGCAGCCAGGAGGACAGGAGGAGCACTGAAGCTTTCTTT
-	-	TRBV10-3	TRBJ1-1	CAIIEPTGEAFF	TGTGCCATCATCGAGCCGACGGGAGAAGCTTTCTTT
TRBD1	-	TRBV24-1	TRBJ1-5	CATSDRDRGSNQPQHF	TGTGCCACCAGTGATCGCGACAGGGGTAGCAATCAGCCCCAGCATTTT
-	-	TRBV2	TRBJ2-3	CASSVDTQYF	TGTGCCAGCAGTGTCGATACGCAGTATTTT
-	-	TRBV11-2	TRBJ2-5	CASSVTGMETQYF	TGTGCCAGCAGCGTTACAGGGATGGAGACCCAGTACTTC